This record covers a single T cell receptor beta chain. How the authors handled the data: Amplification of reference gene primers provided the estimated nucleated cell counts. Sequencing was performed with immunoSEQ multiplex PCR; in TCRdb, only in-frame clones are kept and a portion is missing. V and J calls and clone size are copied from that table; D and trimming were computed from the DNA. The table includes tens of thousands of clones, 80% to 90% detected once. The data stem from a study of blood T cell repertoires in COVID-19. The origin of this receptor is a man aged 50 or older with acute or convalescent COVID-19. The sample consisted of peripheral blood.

The CDR3 DNA follows: TGTGCCAGCAGTTACGCCGGAGTTCGCACCGGGGAGCTGTTTTTT. Translation: CASSYAGVRTGELFF. The V call is TRBV6-5, the J call TRBJ2-2; D is unresolved. V lost 2 bases to trimming and J lost 4 bases, with 11 bases between them. The length of the CDR3 is 15 residues. Germline V gene sequence: CDR1 MNHEY, CDR2 SVGAGI.